The present entry profiles one T cell receptor (beta chain) with its context. The antigen remains unidentified. This cohort consisted of healthy bone marrow donors. J gave up 0 bases and V 6 bases, and 1 base lay outside the gene matches. This CDR3 is 14 amino acids long. The V gene's germline CDR1 is MNHEY and CDR2 SMNVEV (reference sequence). The primer mix had 60 Vbeta and 13 Jbeta primers. Measured with immunoSEQ multiplex PCR; TCRdb has only the in-frame clones, and not every one. Altogether over 100,000 clones are present, about 70% being singletons, with the ten largest covering under 8.5%. This entry belongs to a study of cytomegalovirus exposure and HLA in healthy donors. The study, taken as a whole, reports: Using a false discovery rate of 0.05, a later analysis showed that 16,951 TCR beta sequences were associated with HLA alleles. Available immune exposure information covered CMV serostatus only.

Sequenced: PBMCs. The sequence came from a male donor in good health and CMV-seronegative. The chain is built from TRBV27 and TRBJ2-7; the match to TRBD1 covers 11 bases. The CDR3, as DNA: TGTGCCAGCAGGGGACAGGGGGGCTCCTACGAGCAGTACTTC. This translates into CASRGQGGSYEQYF.